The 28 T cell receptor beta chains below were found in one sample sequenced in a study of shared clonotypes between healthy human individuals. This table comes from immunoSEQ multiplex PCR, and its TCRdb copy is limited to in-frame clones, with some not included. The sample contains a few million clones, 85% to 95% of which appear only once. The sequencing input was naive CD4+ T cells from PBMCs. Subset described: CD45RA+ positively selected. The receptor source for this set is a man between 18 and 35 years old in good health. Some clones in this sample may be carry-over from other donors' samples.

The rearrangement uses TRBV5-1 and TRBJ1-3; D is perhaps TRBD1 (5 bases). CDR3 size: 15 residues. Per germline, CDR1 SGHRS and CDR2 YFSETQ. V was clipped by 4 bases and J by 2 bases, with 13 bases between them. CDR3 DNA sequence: TGCGCCAGCAGCGTGGACGGGACTACTGGAAACACCATATATTTT. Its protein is CASSVDGTTGNTIYF.

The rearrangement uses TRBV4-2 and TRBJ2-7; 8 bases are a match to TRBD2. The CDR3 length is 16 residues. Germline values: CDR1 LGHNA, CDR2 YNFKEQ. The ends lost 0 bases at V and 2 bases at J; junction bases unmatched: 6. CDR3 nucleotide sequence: TGTGCCAGCAGCCAAGAGATTAGCGGGATACCCTACGAGCAGTACTTC. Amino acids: CASSQEISGIPYEQYF.

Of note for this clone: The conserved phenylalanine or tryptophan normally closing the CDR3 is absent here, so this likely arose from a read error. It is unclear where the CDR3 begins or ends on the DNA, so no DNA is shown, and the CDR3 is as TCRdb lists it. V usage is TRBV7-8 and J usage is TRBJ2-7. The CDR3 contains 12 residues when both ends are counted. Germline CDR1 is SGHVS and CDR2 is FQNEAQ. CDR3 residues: CASSPRLGEKVL.

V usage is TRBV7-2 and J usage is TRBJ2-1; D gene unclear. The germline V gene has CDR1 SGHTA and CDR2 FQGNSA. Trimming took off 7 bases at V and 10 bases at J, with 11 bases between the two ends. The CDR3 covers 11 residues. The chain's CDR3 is CASTIIGEQFF. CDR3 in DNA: TGTGCCAGCACCATAATAGGCGAGCAGTTCTTC.

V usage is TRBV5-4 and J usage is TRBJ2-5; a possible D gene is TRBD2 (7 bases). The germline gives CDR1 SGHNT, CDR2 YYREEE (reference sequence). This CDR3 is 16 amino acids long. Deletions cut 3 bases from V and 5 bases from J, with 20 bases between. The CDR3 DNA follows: TGTGCCAGCAGCTGGGGGGCCGGGACTATGAAGGAGACCCAGTACTTC. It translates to CASSWGAGTMKETQYF.

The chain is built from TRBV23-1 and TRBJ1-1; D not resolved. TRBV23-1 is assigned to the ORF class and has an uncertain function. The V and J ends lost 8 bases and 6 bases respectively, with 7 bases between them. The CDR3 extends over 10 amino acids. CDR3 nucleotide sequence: TGCGCCAGCCTACCTGCTGAAGCTTTCTTT. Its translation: CASLPAEAFF.

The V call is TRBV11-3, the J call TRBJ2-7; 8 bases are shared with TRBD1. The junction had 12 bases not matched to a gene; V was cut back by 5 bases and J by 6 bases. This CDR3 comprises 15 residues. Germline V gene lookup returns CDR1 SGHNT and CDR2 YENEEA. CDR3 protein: CASSPGDRKVSEQYF. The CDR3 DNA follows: TGTGCCAGCAGCCCTGGGGACAGGAAAGTTTCCGAGCAGTACTTC.

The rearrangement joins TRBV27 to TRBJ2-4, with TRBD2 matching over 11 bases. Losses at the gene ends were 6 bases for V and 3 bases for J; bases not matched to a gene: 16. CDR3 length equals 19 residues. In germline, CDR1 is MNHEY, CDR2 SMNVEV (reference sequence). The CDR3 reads CASSPLSLLAGEVKNIQYF. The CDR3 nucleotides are TGTGCCAGCAGCCCCTTGTCCCTACTAGCGGGAGAAGTCAAAAACATTCAGTACTTC.

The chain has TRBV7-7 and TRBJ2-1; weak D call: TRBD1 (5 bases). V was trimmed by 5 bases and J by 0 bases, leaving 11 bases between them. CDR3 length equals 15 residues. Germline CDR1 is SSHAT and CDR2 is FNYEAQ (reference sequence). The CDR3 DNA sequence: TGTGCCAGCAGCCGACAGTCTAGCTCCTACAATGAGCAGTTCTTC. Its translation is CASSRQSSSYNEQFF.

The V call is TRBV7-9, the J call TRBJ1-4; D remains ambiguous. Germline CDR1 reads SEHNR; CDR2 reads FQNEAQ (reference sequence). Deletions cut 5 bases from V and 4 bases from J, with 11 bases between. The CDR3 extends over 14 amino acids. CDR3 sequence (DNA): TGTGCCAGCAGCCCTCAGACTTATAATGAAAAACTGTTTTTT. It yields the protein CASSPQTYNEKLFF.

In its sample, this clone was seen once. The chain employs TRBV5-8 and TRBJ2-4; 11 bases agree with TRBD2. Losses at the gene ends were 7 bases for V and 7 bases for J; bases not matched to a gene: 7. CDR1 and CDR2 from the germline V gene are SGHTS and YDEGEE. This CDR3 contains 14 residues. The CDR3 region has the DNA TGTGCCAGCGTATCGACTAGCGGGATGAACATTCAGTACTTC. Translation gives CASVSTSGMNIQYF.

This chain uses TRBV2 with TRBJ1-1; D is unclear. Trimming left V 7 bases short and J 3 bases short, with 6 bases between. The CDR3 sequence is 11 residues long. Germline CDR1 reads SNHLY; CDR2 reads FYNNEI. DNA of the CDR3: TGTGCCAGCAATGTGGACACTGAAGCTTTCTTT. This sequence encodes CASNVDTEAFF.

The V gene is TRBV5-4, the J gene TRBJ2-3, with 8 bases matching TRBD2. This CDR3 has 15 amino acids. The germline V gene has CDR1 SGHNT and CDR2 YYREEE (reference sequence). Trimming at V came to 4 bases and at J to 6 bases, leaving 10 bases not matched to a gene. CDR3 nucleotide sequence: TGTGCCAGCAGCGCAGCAGCGGGGGAGCGGGATACGCAGTATTTT. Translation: CASSAAAGERDTQYF.

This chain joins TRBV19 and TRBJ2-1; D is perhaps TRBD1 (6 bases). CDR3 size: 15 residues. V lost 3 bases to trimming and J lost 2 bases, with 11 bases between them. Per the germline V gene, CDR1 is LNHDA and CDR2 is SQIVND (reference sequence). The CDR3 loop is CASSIYRDPYNEQFF. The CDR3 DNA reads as TGTGCCAGTAGTATTTACAGGGATCCCTACAATGAGCAGTTCTTC.

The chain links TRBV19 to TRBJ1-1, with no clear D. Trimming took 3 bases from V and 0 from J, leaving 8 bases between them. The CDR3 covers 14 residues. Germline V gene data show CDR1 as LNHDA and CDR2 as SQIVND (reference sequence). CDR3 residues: CASSIRSLNTEAFF. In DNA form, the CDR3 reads TGTGCCAGTAGTATTCGGAGCTTGAACACTGAAGCTTTCTTT. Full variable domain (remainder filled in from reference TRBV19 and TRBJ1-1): DGGITQSPKYLFRKEGQNVTLSCEQNLNHDAMYWYRQDPGQGLRLIYYSQIVNDFQKGDIAEGYSVSREKKESFPLTVTSAQKNPTAFYLCASSIRSLNTEAFFGQGTRLTVV.

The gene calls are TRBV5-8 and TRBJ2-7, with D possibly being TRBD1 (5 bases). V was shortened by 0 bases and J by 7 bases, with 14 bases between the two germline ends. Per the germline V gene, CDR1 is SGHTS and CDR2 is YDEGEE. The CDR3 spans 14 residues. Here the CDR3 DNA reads TGTGCCAGCAGCTTGGAAAGGGGCCGTGGAGAGCAGTACTTC. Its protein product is CASSLERGRGEQYF. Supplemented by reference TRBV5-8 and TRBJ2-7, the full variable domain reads EAGVTQSPTHLIKTRGQQATLRCSPISGHTSVYWYQQALGLGLQFLLWYDEGEERNRGNFPPRFSGRQFPNYSSELNVNALELEDSALYLCASSLERGRGEQYFGPGTRLTVT.

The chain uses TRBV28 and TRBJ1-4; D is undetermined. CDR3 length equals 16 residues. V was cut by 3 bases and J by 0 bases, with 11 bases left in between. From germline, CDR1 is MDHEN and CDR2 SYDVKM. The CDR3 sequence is CASSLGGGSTNEKLFF. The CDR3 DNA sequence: TGTGCCAGCAGTTTGGGTGGCGGATCAACTAATGAAAAACTGTTTTTT.

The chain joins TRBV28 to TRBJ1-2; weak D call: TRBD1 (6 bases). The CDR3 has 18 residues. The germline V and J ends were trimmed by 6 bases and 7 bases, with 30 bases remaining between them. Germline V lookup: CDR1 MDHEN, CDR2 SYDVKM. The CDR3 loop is CASSVLGGQKNREGGYTF. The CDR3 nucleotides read TGTGCCAGCAGCGTCCTGGGGGGGCAGAAGAATAGAGAGGGTGGCTACACCTTC.

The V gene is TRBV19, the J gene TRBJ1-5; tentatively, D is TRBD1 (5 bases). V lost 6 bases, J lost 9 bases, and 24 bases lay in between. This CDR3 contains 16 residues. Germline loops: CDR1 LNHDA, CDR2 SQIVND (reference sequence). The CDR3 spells CASRDGTAGGRSPQHF. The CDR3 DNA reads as TGTGCCAGTAGGGACGGGACGGCCGGGGGGAGGTCGCCCCAGCATTTT.

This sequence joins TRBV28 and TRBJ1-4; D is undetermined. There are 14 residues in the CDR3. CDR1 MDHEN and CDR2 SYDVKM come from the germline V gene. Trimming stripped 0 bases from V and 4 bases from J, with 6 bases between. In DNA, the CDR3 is TGTGCCAGCAGTTTATGGGATTATAATGAAAAACTGTTTTTT. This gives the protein CASSLWDYNEKLFF.

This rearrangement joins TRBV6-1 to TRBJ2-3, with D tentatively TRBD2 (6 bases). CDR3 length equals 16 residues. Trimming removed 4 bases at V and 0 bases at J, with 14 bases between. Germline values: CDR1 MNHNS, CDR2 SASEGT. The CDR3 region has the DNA TGTGCCAGCAGTGCCTCCCTAGCGTCTAGCACAGATACGCAGTATTTT. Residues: CASSASLASSTDTQYF.

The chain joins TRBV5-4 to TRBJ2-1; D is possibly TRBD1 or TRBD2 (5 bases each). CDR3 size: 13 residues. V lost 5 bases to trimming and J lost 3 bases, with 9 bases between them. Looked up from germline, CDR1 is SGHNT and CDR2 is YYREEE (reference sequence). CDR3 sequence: CASSRDRYNEQFF. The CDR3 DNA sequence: TGTGCCAGCAGTCGGGACCGCTACAATGAGCAGTTCTTC.

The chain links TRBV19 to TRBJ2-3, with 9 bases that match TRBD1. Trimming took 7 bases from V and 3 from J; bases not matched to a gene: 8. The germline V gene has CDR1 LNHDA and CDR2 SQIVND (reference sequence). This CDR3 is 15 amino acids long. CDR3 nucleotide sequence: TGTGCCAGTACCAACGTAGGACAGGGGACAGATACGCAGTATTTT. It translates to CASTNVGQGTDTQYF.

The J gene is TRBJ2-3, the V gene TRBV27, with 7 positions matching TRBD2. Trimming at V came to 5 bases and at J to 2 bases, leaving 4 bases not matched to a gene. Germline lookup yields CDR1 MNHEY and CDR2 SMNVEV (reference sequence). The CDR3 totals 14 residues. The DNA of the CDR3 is TGTGCCAGCAGTAGCGGGATGTTCACAGATACGCAGTATTTT. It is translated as CASSSGMFTDTQYF.

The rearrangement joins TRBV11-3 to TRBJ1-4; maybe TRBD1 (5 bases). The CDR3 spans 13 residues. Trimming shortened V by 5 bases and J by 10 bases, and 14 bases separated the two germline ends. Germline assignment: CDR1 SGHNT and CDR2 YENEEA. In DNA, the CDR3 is TGTGCCAGCAGCCACGCTCCGGGGGGAAAACTGTTTTTT. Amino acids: CASSHAPGGKLFF.

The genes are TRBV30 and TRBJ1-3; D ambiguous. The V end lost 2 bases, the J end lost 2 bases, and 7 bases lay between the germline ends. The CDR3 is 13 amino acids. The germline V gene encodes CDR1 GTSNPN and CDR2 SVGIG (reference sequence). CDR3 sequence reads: CAWSSGTGNTIYF. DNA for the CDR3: TGTGCCTGGAGTTCCGGGACTGGAAACACCATATATTTT.

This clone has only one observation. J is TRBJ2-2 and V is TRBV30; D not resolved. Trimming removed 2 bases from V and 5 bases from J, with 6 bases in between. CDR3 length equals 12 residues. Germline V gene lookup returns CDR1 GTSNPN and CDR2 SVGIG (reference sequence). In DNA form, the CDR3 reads TGTGCCTGGAGTTTTGCTACCGGGGAGCTGTTTTTT. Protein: CAWSFATGELFF.

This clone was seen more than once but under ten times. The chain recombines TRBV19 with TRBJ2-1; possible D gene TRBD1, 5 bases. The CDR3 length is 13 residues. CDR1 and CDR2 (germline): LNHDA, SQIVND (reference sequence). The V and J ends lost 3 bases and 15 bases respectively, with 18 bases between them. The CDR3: CASSMVPVAGLFF. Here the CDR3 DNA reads TGTGCCAGTAGTATGGTTCCGGTGGCAGGGCTGTTCTTC.